This T cell receptor beta chain was found in a study of T cells in women clearing cervical HPV infection. Comment on this clone: The DNA ends 3 residues before the CDR3 does, and the rest of the CDR3 is filled in from the germline J gene.

Germline V CDR1 and CDR2: LNHDA, SQIVND (reference sequence). The CDR3 runs 16 residues. Method: immunoSEQ multiplex PCR; TCRdb's copy keeps in-frame clones and lacks some. This sample's table has tens of thousands of clones. Sequencing was done on a sample of blood buffy coat. The sequence came from a woman aged 18-70 years with a cervical HPV16 infection that either progressed to CIN3+ or cleared (not recorded which). The chain recombines TRBV19 with TRBJ1-1, with 12 bases identical to TRBD1. This CDR3 is CASSIEGQGAAWGAFF. CDR3 DNA (partial): TGTGCCAGTAGTATAGAGGGACAGGGGGCCGCCTGGGGA.